The clone carrying this T cell receptor beta chain was seen a few times. Trimming removed 2 bases at V and 3 bases at J, with 17 bases between. Germline V gene lookup returns CDR1 DFQATT and CDR2 SNEGSKA (reference sequence). The CDR3 extends over 15 amino acids. This record belongs to a study of blood T cells in healthy people across ages. A second PCR of 7 to 11 cycles used a sample-barcoded 5' primer and a J-beta primer mix. TCRdb independently ran MiXCR on the 5' RACE reads; one entry per CDR3 protein. The repertoire holds some 940,000 distinct CDR3 sequences, with 25% to 30% as singletons. These data are also associated with another study on T cells of mothers and their children.

The V gene is TRBV20-1, the J gene TRBJ2-7; D remains unclear. The clonotype was recovered from a woman between 35 and 50 years old in good health. Sample: blood. CDR3 protein: CSARLRKSAHYEQYF. CDR3 in DNA: TGCAGTGCTAGACTCAGGAAGTCGGCCCACTACGAGCAGTACTTC.